The 7 T cell receptor beta chains below all came from one sample that was sequenced in a study of beta chain features in type 1 diabetes. Sequenced material consisted of expressed TCRB transcripts (all of the isolated RNA was reverse transcribed). TCRdb keeps only in-frame clones here, not all; method: immunoSEQ multiplex PCR. The sample holds fewer than 350,000 clones, about 18% seen once. Sequencing was done on a sample of naive CD4+ T cells from blood. The receptors come from a woman aged 18-29 years in good health.

The rearrangement links TRBV5-4 to TRBJ2-7; 13 bases line up with TRBD2. Per germline, CDR1 SGHNT and CDR2 YYREEE (reference sequence). V gave up 5 bases and J gave up 3 bases; unmatched junction bases: 5. The CDR3 has 15 residues. The CDR3 DNA is TGTGCCAGCAGACTAGCGGGGGGGAACCTCTACGAGCAGTACTTC. It translates to CASRLAGGNLYEQYF.

This clone came up a few times. This sequence joins TRBV5-1 and TRBJ2-2; D perhaps matches TRBD1 (6 bases). The CDR3 is made up of 16 amino acids. CDR1 is SGHRS and CDR2 is YFSETQ in the germline V gene. V was trimmed by 9 bases and J by 4 bases, leaving 22 bases between them. This CDR3 is CATQGSSYRRTGELFF. The DNA of the CDR3 is TGCGCCACCCAGGGGTCCTCATATAGGCGCACCGGGGAGCTGTTTTTT.

The rearrangement uses TRBV29-1 and TRBJ2-7, with 9 bases aligning to TRBD1. The CDR3 covers 12 residues. V lost 7 bases to trimming and J lost 6 bases; unmatched junction nucleotides: 7. The germline gives CDR1 SQVTM, CDR2 ANQGSEA. The CDR3 reads CSGTGDFSEQYF. Written as DNA, the CDR3 is TGCAGCGGGACAGGGGATTTCTCCGAGCAGTACTTC.

A few counts support this clone. This chain links TRBV5-1 with TRBJ2-1; maybe TRBD2 (7 bases). The CDR3 sequence is 15 residues long. V lost 7 bases and J 4 bases, leaving 18 bases between the germline ends. Germline CDR1 is SGHRS and CDR2 is YFSETQ. CDR3 amino acids: CASREDSGLYNEQFF. Written as DNA, the CDR3 is TGCGCCAGCCGGGAGGACAGCGGGCTTTACAATGAGCAGTTCTTC.

In its sample, this clone was seen a few times. The J gene is TRBJ2-3, the V gene TRBV11-2; 9 bases line up with TRBD2. The CDR3 covers 14 residues. Germline CDR1 SGHAT, CDR2 FQNNGV. After removal of 6 bases from V and 5 bases from J, the junction contained 6 bases not matched to a gene. CDR3 amino acids: CASSQGGGVDTQYF. The CDR3 nucleotides read TGTGCCAGCAGTCAGGGCGGGGGGGTAGATACGCAGTATTTT.

The sample holds a few counts of this clone. The chain links TRBV15 to TRBJ2-1; 7 bases agree with TRBD1. Germline V CDR1 and CDR2: LNHNV, YYDKDF (reference sequence). The CDR3 is made up of 15 amino acids. Losses at the gene ends were 5 bases for V and 4 bases for J; bases not matched to a gene: 8. CDR3: CATSPTRQGYNEQFF. The CDR3 DNA sequence: TGTGCCACCAGCCCAACCCGACAGGGATACAATGAGCAGTTCTTC.

This clone was detected only a few times. V is TRBV29-1 and J is TRBJ2-1; TRBD1 agrees at 10 bases. The germline gives CDR1 SQVTM, CDR2 ANQGSEA. The CDR3 consists of 13 residues. Unmatched junction bases numbered 6, after V lost 6 bases and J lost 7 bases. CDR3 sequence: CSVAGTGENEQFF. CDR3 bases: TGCAGCGTGGCCGGGACAGGGGAGAATGAGCAGTTCTTC.